This is a list of T cell receptor beta chains from one sample in a study of blood T cell repertoires in COVID-19. Using immunoSEQ multiplex PCR, the repertoire was profiled, and TCRdb retains in-frame clones only, with some absent. The sample contains roughly 240,000 clones, around 87% of which appear only once. Specimen: peripheral blood. The source of these receptors is a woman in her 30s who had recovered from COVID-19. Each CDR3 is given with its conserved first and last residue. D genes are given only for firm matches. Clone size, where shown, is once, few, many, or a class for clones that have expanded.

d_gene: TRBD1; j_gene: TRBJ2-7; v_gene: TRBV19; abundance: NA; CDR3aa: CASSTGTGIYEQYF; CDR3nt: TGTGCCAGTAGCACCGGGACAGGCATCTACGAGCAGTACTTC
d_gene: TRBD2; j_gene: TRBJ2-3; v_gene: TRBV18; abundance: NA; CDR3aa: CASSLLRLAGGLPPDTQYF; CDR3nt: TGTGCCAGCTCACTACTCCGACTAGCGGGGGGCCTCCCCCCAGATACGCAGTATTTT
d_gene: TRBD1; j_gene: TRBJ2-7; v_gene: TRBV5-6; abundance: NA; CDR3aa: CASSTGTGTYEQYF; CDR3nt: TGTGCCAGCAGCACCGGGACAGGTACATACGAGCAGTACTTC
d_gene: NA; j_gene: TRBJ2-5; v_gene: TRBV15; abundance: NA; CDR3aa: CATRQEGETQYF; CDR3nt: TGTGCCACCAGACAGGAGGGGGAGACCCAGTACTTC
d_gene: NA; j_gene: TRBJ2-1; v_gene: TRBV28; abundance: NA; CDR3aa: CASSTGGSYNEQFF; CDR3nt: TGTGCCAGCAGTACCGGGGGCTCCTACAATGAGCAGTTCTTC
d_gene: TRBD2; j_gene: TRBJ2-3; v_gene: TRBV9; abundance: NA; CDR3aa: CASSAYGGRTDTQYF; CDR3nt: TGTGCCAGCAGCGCCTACGGGGGGAGGACAGATACGCAGTATTTT
d_gene: TRBD2; j_gene: TRBJ2-2; v_gene: TRBV19; abundance: NA; CDR3aa: CASTRAGLDGELFF; CDR3nt: TGTGCCAGTACCCGAGCGGGACTGGACGGGGAGCTGTTTTTT
d_gene: NA; j_gene: TRBJ2-6; v_gene: TRBV7-8; abundance: NA; CDR3aa: CASSSFRDSGANVLTF; CDR3nt: TGTGCCAGCAGCTCATTTCGCGACTCTGGGGCCAACGTCCTGACTTTC
d_gene: NA; j_gene: TRBJ1-2; v_gene: TRBV6-5; abundance: NA; CDR3aa: CASSLLREDSYGYTF; CDR3nt: TGTGCCAGCAGCCTACTCAGGGAGGATAGCTATGGCTACACCTTC
d_gene: NA; j_gene: TRBJ1-6; v_gene: TRBV2; abundance: NA; CDR3aa: CASKGEGPVNSPLHF; CDR3nt: TGTGCCAGCAAAGGGGAGGGTCCTGTTAATTCACCCCTCCACTTT
d_gene: TRBD2; j_gene: TRBJ2-7; v_gene: TRBV2; abundance: NA; CDR3aa: CASVAGAHSYEQYF; CDR3nt: TGTGCCAGCGTAGCGGGGGCTCACTCCTACGAGCAGTACTTC
d_gene: NA; j_gene: TRBJ1-2; v_gene: TRBV9; abundance: NA; CDR3aa: CASSVAYGGYYGYTF; CDR3nt: TGTGCCAGCAGCGTAGCTTACGGCGGCTACTATGGCTACACCTTC
d_gene: NA; j_gene: TRBJ1-3; v_gene: TRBV11-2; abundance: NA; CDR3aa: CASSRLQGPRGNTIYF; CDR3nt: TGTGCCAGCAGCCGCTTGCAGGGGCCGCGAGGAAACACCATATATTTT
d_gene: NA; j_gene: TRBJ2-3; v_gene: TRBV11-1; abundance: NA; CDR3aa: CASSLDQGHNTQYF; CDR3nt: TGTGCCAGCAGCTTAGATCAGGGCCATAATACGCAGTATTTT
d_gene: TRBD1; j_gene: TRBJ2-5; v_gene: TRBV18; abundance: few; CDR3aa: CASSRRTGTRETQYF; CDR3nt: TGTGCCAGCTCACGCCGGACAGGGACGAGAGAGACCCAGTACTTC
d_gene: TRBD2; j_gene: TRBJ2-3; v_gene: TRBV2; abundance: NA; CDR3aa: CASSVVLRNLAASTDTQYF; CDR3nt: TGTGCCAGCAGTGTCGTTTTAAGGAATCTAGCGGCTAGCACAGATACGCAGTATTTT
d_gene: NA; j_gene: TRBJ2-5; v_gene: TRBV30; abundance: NA; CDR3aa: CAWSRLGEETQYF; CDR3nt: TGTGCCTGGAGTCGCCTGGGAGAAGAGACCCAGTACTTC
d_gene: NA; j_gene: TRBJ1-1; v_gene: TRBV7-9; abundance: NA; CDR3aa: CASSFSLGQGYNTEAFF; CDR3nt: TGTGCCAGCAGTTTTAGTTTAGGCCAGGGATACAACACTGAAGCTTTCTTT
d_gene: NA; j_gene: TRBJ2-1; v_gene: TRBV19; abundance: NA; CDR3aa: CASSMIGSYNEQFF; CDR3nt: TGTGCCAGTAGTATGATCGGGAGTTACAATGAGCAGTTCTTC
d_gene: NA; j_gene: TRBJ2-1; v_gene: TRBV18; abundance: NA; CDR3aa: CASSPWDTRNEQFF; CDR3nt: TGTGCCAGCTCACCATGGGACACTAGGAATGAGCAGTTCTTC
d_gene: NA; j_gene: TRBJ2-2; v_gene: TRBV29-1; abundance: NA; CDR3aa: CSVPVQGRTGELFF; CDR3nt: TGCAGCGTACCCGTTCAGGGGAGAACCGGGGAGCTGTTTTTT
d_gene: NA; j_gene: TRBJ1-2; v_gene: TRBV15; abundance: NA; CDR3aa: CATSSLGGGANYGYTF; CDR3nt: TGTGCCACCAGCAGTCTGGGGGGGGGTGCTAACTATGGCTACACCTTC
d_gene: NA; j_gene: TRBJ2-5; v_gene: TRBV11-2; abundance: NA; CDR3aa: CASTVGASVQETQYF; CDR3nt: TGTGCCAGCACCGTCGGGGCTAGCGTCCAAGAGACCCAGTACTTC
d_gene: NA; j_gene: TRBJ2-3; v_gene: TRBV9; abundance: NA; CDR3aa: CASSVASGTDTQYF; CDR3nt: TGTGCCAGCAGCGTTGCTAGCGGCACAGATACGCAGTATTTT
d_gene: NA; j_gene: TRBJ2-1; v_gene: TRBV21-1; abundance: NA; CDR3aa: CASSVSRTGTSGGALYNEQFF; CDR3nt: TGTGCCAGCAGCGTATCGAGAACCGGGACTAGCGGGGGGGCCTTATACAATGAGCAGTTCTTC
d_gene: NA; j_gene: TRBJ1-6; v_gene: TRBV10-1; abundance: NA; CDR3aa: CASSGQRNSPLHF; CDR3nt: TGCGCCAGCAGTGGACAGAGAAATTCACCCCTCCACTTT
d_gene: NA; j_gene: TRBJ2-5; v_gene: TRBV5-6; abundance: NA; CDR3aa: CASSPVGGLQETQYF; CDR3nt: TGTGCCAGCAGCCCGGTGGGAGGCCTCCAAGAGACCCAGTACTTC
d_gene: NA; j_gene: TRBJ2-1; v_gene: TRBV20-1; abundance: NA; CDR3aa: CSASGEILSSSYNEQFF; CDR3nt: TGCAGTGCTAGTGGGGAGATCCTCTCGAGCTCCTACAATGAGCAGTTCTTC
d_gene: NA; j_gene: TRBJ2-7; v_gene: TRBV5-1; abundance: NA; CDR3aa: CASSLDVRGEQYF; CDR3nt: TGCGCCAGCAGCTTGGACGTTAGAGGCGAGCAGTACTTC
d_gene: TRBD1; j_gene: TRBJ1-1; v_gene: TRBV12-5; abundance: NA; CDR3aa: CASGAGQGNLEAFF; CDR3nt: TGTGCTAGTGGTGCCGGACAGGGAAACCTTGAAGCTTTCTTT
d_gene: NA; j_gene: TRBJ2-6; v_gene: TRBV5-1; abundance: NA; CDR3aa: CASSGGVSGANVLTF; CDR3nt: TGCGCCAGCAGCGGCGGAGTCTCTGGGGCCAACGTCCTGACTTTC
d_gene: TRBD1; j_gene: TRBJ2-7; v_gene: TRBV18; abundance: NA; CDR3aa: CASSPTGGFSYEQYF; CDR3nt: TGTGCCAGCTCACCAACAGGGGGCTTCTCCTACGAGCAGTACTTC
d_gene: NA; j_gene: TRBJ1-3; v_gene: TRBV3-1/TRBV3-2; abundance: few; CDR3aa: CASSPAEGNTIYF; CDR3nt: TGTGCCAGCAGCCCCGCCGAGGGAAACACCATATATTTT
d_gene: NA; j_gene: TRBJ1-3; v_gene: TRBV5-1; abundance: NA; CDR3aa: CASSLGSGGNTIYF; CDR3nt: TGCGCCAGCAGCTTGGGGTCAGGGGGAAACACCATATATTTT
d_gene: TRBD2; j_gene: TRBJ2-1; v_gene: TRBV6-5; abundance: NA; CDR3aa: CAARTSGGTYNEQFF; CDR3nt: TGTGCCGCCCGGACTAGCGGGGGGACTTACAATGAGCAGTTCTTC
d_gene: NA; j_gene: TRBJ2-7; v_gene: TRBV29-1; abundance: NA; CDR3aa: CSVEEATPQSSSYEQYF; CDR3nt: TGCAGCGTTGAAGAGGCCACCCCCCAGTCGTCCTCCTACGAGCAGTACTTC
d_gene: TRBD1; j_gene: TRBJ1-2; v_gene: TRBV7-3; abundance: NA; CDR3aa: CASRHLSDRVRDYGYTF; CDR3nt: TGTGCCAGCAGGCACCTTTCGGACAGGGTGCGGGACTATGGCTACACCTTC
d_gene: NA; j_gene: TRBJ2-1; v_gene: TRBV7-9; abundance: NA; CDR3aa: CASSFGDEQFF; CDR3nt: TGTGCCAGCAGCTTCGGTGATGAGCAGTTCTTC
d_gene: TRBD2; j_gene: TRBJ2-1; v_gene: TRBV2; abundance: NA; CDR3aa: CASRLLAGGYNEQFF; CDR3nt: TGTGCCAGCAGGCTTCTAGCGGGGGGGTACAATGAGCAGTTCTTC
d_gene: NA; j_gene: TRBJ2-7; v_gene: TRBV9; abundance: NA; CDR3aa: CASSVAEGNDYEQYF; CDR3nt: TGTGCCAGCAGCGTAGCTGAGGGAAACGACTACGAGCAGTACTTC
d_gene: NA; j_gene: TRBJ2-1; v_gene: TRBV6-4; abundance: NA; CDR3aa: CASSDRGNNEQFF; CDR3nt: TGTGCCAGCAGTGACAGGGGGAACAATGAGCAGTTCTTC
d_gene: TRBD1; j_gene: TRBJ1-2; v_gene: TRBV6-2/TRBV6-3; abundance: NA; CDR3aa: CASSPTTGFPIPNYGYTF; CDR3nt: TGTGCCAGCAGTCCGACGACAGGGTTTCCTATACCCAACTATGGCTACACCTTC
d_gene: NA; j_gene: TRBJ1-2; v_gene: TRBV7-2; abundance: NA; CDR3aa: CASSFFPGGYTF; CDR3nt: TGTGCCAGCAGCTTTTTTCCAGGAGGCTACACCTTC
d_gene: TRBD1; j_gene: TRBJ2-2; v_gene: TRBV27; abundance: NA; CDR3aa: CASSKGQHTGELFF; CDR3nt: TGTGCCAGCAGTAAGGGACAGCACACCGGGGAGCTGTTTTTT
d_gene: NA; j_gene: TRBJ1-6; v_gene: TRBV7-2; abundance: NA; CDR3aa: CASSLALAARPLHF; CDR3nt: TGTGCCAGCAGCTTAGCGCTAGCAGCTCGGCCCCTCCACTTT
d_gene: TRBD2; j_gene: TRBJ2-1; v_gene: TRBV4-1; abundance: NA; CDR3aa: CASSQDLGLAGAEQFF; CDR3nt: TGCGCCAGCAGCCAAGATCTAGGACTAGCGGGGGCTGAGCAGTTCTTC
d_gene: NA; j_gene: TRBJ1-2; v_gene: TRBV6-5; abundance: NA; CDR3aa: CASTVSGGLHGYTF; CDR3nt: TGTGCCAGCACCGTCTCAGGCGGACTTCATGGCTACACCTTC
d_gene: NA; j_gene: TRBJ2-2; v_gene: TRBV5-4; abundance: NA; CDR3aa: CASSWSWGAGELFF; CDR3nt: TGTGCCAGCAGCTGGAGCTGGGGGGCCGGGGAGCTGTTTTTT
d_gene: TRBD2; j_gene: TRBJ2-3; v_gene: TRBV7-2; abundance: NA; CDR3aa: CASSLGTSGGSTDTQYF; CDR3nt: TGTGCCAGCAGCTTAGGGACTAGCGGGGGGAGCACAGATACGCAGTATTTT
d_gene: NA; j_gene: TRBJ1-2; v_gene: TRBV14; abundance: NA; CDR3aa: CASSQDSGGLGGYTF; CDR3nt: TGTGCCAGCAGCCAAGATTCGGGGGGGCTCGGCGGCTACACCTTC
d_gene: NA; j_gene: TRBJ1-1; v_gene: TRBV5-5; abundance: NA; CDR3aa: CASSLASLTEGRLEPEAFF; CDR3nt: TGTGCCAGCAGCTTGGCCTCGCTTACTGAGGGCAGATTAGAGCCTGAAGCTTTCTTT
d_gene: NA; j_gene: TRBJ1-2; v_gene: TRBV9; abundance: NA; CDR3aa: CASSGETTNYGYTF; CDR3nt: TGTGCCAGCAGCGGGGAGACTACTAACTATGGCTACACCTTC
d_gene: TRBD2; j_gene: TRBJ2-7; v_gene: TRBV6-5; abundance: NA; CDR3aa: CASSTSSGGLYEQYF; CDR3nt: TGTGCCAGCAGTACCTCTAGCGGGGGTCTCTACGAGCAGTACTTC
d_gene: NA; j_gene: TRBJ1-2; v_gene: TRBV11-2; abundance: NA; CDR3aa: CASSLGEGYGYTF; CDR3nt: TGTGCCAGCAGCTTAGGAGAGGGTTATGGCTACACCTTC
d_gene: TRBD2; j_gene: TRBJ2-7; v_gene: TRBV10-1; abundance: NA; CDR3aa: CASSESLAGAYEQYF; CDR3nt: TGCGCCAGCAGTGAGTCGCTAGCGGGGGCCTACGAGCAGTACTTC
d_gene: TRBD1; j_gene: TRBJ1-5; v_gene: TRBV19; abundance: few; CDR3aa: CASSIASTGINQPQHF; CDR3nt: TGTGCCAGTAGTATCGCGTCGACAGGGATCAATCAGCCCCAGCATTTT
d_gene: NA; j_gene: TRBJ2-7; v_gene: TRBV25-1; abundance: NA; CDR3aa: CASSGPIQGSGNEQYF; CDR3nt: TGTGCCAGCAGCGGTCCTATTCAGGGGTCCGGGAACGAGCAGTACTTC